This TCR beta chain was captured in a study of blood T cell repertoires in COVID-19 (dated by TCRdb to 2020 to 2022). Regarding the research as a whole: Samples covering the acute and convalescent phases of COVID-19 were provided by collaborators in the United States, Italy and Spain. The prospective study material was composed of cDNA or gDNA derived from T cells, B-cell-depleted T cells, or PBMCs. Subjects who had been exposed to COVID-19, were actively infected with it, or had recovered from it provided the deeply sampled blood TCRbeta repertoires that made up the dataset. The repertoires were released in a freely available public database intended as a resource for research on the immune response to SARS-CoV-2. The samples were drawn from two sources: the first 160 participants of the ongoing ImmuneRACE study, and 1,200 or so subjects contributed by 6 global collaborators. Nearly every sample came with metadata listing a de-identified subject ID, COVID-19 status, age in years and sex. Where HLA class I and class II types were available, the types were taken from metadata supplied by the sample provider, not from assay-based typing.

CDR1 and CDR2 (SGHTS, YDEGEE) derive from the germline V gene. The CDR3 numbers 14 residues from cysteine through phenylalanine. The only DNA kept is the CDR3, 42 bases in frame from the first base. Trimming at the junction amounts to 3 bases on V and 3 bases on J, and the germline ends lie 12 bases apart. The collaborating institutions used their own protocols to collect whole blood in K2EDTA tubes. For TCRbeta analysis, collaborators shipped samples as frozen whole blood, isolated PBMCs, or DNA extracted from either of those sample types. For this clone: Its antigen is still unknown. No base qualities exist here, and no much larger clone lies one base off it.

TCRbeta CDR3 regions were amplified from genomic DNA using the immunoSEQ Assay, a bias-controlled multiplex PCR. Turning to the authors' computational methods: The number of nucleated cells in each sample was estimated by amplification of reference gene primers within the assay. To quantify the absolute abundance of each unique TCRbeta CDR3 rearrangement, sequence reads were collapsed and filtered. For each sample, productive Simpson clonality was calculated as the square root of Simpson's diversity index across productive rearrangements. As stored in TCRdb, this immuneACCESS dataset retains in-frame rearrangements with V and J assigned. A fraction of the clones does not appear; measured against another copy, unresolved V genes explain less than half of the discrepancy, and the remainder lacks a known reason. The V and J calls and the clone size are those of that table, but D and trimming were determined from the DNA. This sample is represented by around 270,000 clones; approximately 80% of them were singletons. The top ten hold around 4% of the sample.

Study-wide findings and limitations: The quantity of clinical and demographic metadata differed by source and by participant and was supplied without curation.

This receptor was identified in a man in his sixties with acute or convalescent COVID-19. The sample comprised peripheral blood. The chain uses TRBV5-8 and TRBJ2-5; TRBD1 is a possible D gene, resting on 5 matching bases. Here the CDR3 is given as CASSSPDSEETQYF. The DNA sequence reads TGTGCCAGCAGCTCACCAGACAGCGAAGAGACCCAGTACTTC.